The T cell receptor (beta chain) described here comes from a study of T cell responses to AZD1222 COVID-19 vaccine. The CDR3 sequence is 14 residues long. CDR1 SGHNT and CDR2 YENEEA come from the germline V gene. V was trimmed by 4 bases and J by 3 bases, leaving 12 bases between them. The table came from immunoSEQ multiplex PCR; TCRdb's copy has only in-frame clones and leaves some out. The sample lists tens of thousands of clones, around nine tenths occurring once. J is TRBJ1-1 and V is TRBV11-3, with D tentatively TRBD1 (5 bases). This sample comprised peripheral blood, obtained 28 days after the second AZD1222 dose. This TCR came from an adult who received the AZD1222 COVID-19 vaccine. The CDR3 nucleotides are TGTGCCAGCAGCTATAGGGGTGAGCACACTGAAGCTTTCTTT. It codes for CASSYRGEHTEAFF.